Below, 3 T cell receptor beta chains from the same sample are listed, as sequenced in a study of shared clonotypes between healthy human individuals. The method was immunoSEQ multiplex PCR; TCRdb's version includes in-frame clones alone and lacks a portion of them. Here the sample spans around 500,000 clones, around 73% being singletons. The sample comprised PBMCs. Every receptor here comes from a woman aged 35 to 49 in good health. Some clones in this sample may be carry-over from other donors' samples.

This clone has a handful of counts. The chain uses TRBV6-4 and TRBJ2-7; TRBD2 matches at 7 bases. In germline, CDR1 is MRHNA, CDR2 SNTAGT. Unmatched junction bases numbered 9, after V lost 7 bases and J lost 3 bases. The CDR3 is 14 amino acids. The CDR3 DNA reads as TGTGCCAGCAATAACGAGGGAGGGCTCTACGAGCAGTACTTC. It specifies CASNNEGGLYEQYF.

The chain has TRBV11-2 and TRBJ2-2; TRBD2 aligns across 7 bases. Trimming at V came to 3 bases and at J to 6 bases, leaving 4 bases not matched to a gene. The CDR3 runs 14 residues. Germline lookup yields CDR1 SGHAT and CDR2 FQNNGV. CDR3 DNA: TGTGCCAGCAGCTTGGCGGGAGAGGCCGGGGAGCTGTTTTTT. It translates to CASSLAGEAGELFF.

This clone came up a few times. The chain combines TRBV4-3 with TRBJ1-4; no firm D call. Germline assignment: CDR1 LGHNA and CDR2 YSLEER. V lost 0 bases, J lost 7 bases, and 12 bases lay in between. This CDR3 has 15 amino acids. CDR3 in DNA: TGCGCCAGCAGCCAAGATTTGGGTTGGAGTGAAAAACTGTTTTTT. Amino acid sequence: CASSQDLGWSEKLFF.